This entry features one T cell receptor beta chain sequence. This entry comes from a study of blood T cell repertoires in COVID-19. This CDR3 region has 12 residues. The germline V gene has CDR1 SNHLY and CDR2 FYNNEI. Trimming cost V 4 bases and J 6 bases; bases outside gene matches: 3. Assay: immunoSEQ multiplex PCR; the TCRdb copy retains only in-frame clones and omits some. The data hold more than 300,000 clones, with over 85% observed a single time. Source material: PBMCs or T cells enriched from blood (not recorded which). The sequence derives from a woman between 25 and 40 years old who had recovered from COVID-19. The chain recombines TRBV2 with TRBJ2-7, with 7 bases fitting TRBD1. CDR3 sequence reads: CASSGQGSEQYF. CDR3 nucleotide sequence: TGTGCCAGCAGTGGACAGGGCTCCGAGCAGTACTTC.